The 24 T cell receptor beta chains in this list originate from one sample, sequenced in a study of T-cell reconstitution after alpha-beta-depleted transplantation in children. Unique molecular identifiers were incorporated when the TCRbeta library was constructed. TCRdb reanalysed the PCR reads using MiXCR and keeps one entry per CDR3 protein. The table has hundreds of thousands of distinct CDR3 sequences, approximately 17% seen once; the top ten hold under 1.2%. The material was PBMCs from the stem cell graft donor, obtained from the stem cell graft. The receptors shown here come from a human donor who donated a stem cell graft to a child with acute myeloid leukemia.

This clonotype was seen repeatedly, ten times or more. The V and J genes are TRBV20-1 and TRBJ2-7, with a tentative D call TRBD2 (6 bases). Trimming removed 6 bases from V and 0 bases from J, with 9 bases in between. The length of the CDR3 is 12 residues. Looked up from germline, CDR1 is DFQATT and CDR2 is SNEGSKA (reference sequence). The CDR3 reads CSALGGSYEQYF. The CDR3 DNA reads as TGCAGTGCCCTGGGGGGCTCCTACGAGCAGTACTTC.

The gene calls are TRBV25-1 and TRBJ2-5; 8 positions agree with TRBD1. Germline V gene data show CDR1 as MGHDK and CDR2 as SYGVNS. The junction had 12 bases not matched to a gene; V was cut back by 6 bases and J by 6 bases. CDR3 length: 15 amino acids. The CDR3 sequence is CASRPGQESVKTQYF. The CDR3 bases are TGTGCCAGCAGACCGGGACAGGAAAGTGTGAAGACCCAGTACTTC.

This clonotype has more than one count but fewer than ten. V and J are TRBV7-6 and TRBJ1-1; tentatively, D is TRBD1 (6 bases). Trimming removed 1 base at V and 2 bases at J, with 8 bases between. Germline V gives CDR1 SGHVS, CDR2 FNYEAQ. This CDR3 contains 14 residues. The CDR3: CASSLGGHNTEAFF. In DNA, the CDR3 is TGTGCCAGCAGCTTAGGGGGACATAACACTGAAGCTTTCTTT. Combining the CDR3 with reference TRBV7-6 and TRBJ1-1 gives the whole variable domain GAGVSQSPRYKVTKRGQDVALRCDPISGHVSLYWYRQALGQGPEFLTYFNYEAQQDKSGLPNDRFSAERPEGSISTLTIQRTEQRDSAMYRCASSLGGHNTEAFFGQGTRLTVV.

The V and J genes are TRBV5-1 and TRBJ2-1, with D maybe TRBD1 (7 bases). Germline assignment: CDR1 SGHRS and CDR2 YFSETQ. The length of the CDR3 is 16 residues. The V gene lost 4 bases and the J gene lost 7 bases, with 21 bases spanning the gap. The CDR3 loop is CASSPLGGGERNEQFF. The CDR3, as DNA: TGCGCCAGCAGCCCTTTAGGGGGCGGGGAAAGGAATGAGCAGTTCTTC.

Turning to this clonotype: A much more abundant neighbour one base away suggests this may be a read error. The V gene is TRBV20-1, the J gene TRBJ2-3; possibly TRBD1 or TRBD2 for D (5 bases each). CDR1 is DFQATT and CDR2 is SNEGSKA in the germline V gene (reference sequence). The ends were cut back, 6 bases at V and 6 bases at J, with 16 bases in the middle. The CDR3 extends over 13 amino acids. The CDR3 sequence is CSAQRDPPDTQYF. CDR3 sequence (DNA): TGCAGTGCCCAACGGGACCCCCCGGATACGCAGTATTTT.

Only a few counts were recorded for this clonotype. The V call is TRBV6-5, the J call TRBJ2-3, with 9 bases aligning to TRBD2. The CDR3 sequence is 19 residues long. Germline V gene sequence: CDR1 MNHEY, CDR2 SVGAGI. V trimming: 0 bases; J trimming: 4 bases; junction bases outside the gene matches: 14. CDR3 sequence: CASSYSEFGLASEADTQYF. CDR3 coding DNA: TGTGCCAGCAGTTACTCTGAATTTGGACTAGCGTCGGAGGCAGATACGCAGTATTTT.

CDR3 loop: CASSRPVQGNVETQYF. The CDR3 DNA reads TGTGCCAGCTCACGCCCGGTACAGGGTAATGTCGAGACCCAGTACTTC. The V and J genes are TRBV18 and TRBJ2-5, with D possibly being TRBD1 (6 bases). The CDR3 extends over 16 amino acids. V was pared by 4 bases and J by 5 bases, with 20 bases between. Germline assignment: CDR1 KGHSH and CDR2 LQKENI.

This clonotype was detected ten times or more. The CDR3 spells CATSRTGTGAVSSYNEQFF. Written as DNA, the CDR3 is TGTGCCACCAGCAGAACCGGGACAGGGGCCGTTAGCTCCTACAATGAGCAGTTCTTC. The V call is TRBV15, the J call TRBJ2-1; 10 nucleotides line up with TRBD1. Trimming removed 2 bases from V and 0 bases from J; junction bases left unmatched: 10. The germline V gene has CDR1 LNHNV and CDR2 YYDKDF (reference sequence). This CDR3 is built from 19 residues. Full variable domain (outside the CDR3, taken from reference TRBV15 and TRBJ2-1): DAMVIQNPRYQVTQFGKPVTLSCSQTLNHNVMYWYQQKSSQAPKLLFHYYDKDFNNEADTPDNFQSRRPNTSFCFLDIRSPGLGDTAMYLCATSRTGTGAVSSYNEQFFGPGTRLTVL.

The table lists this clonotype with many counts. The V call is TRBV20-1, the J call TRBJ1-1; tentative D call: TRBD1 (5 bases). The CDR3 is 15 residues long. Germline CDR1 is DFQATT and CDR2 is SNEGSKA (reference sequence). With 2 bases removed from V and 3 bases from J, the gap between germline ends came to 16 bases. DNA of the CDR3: TGCAGTGCTAGATCTTCGGGGGGGGGTGACACTGAAGCTTTCTTT. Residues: CSARSSGGGDTEAFF.

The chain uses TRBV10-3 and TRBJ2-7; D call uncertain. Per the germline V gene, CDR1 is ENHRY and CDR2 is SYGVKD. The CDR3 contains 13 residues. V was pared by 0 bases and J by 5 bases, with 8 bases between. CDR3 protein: CAISESNNHEQYV. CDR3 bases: TGTGCCATCAGTGAGTCAAACAACCACGAGCAGTACGTC.

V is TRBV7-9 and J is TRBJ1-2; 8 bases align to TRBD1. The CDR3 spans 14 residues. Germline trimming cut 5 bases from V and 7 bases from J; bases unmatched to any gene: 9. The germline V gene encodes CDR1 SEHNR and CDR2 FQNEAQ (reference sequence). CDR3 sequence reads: CASSIRQGNGGYTF. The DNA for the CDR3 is TGTGCCAGCAGCATACGACAGGGGAATGGTGGCTACACCTTC.

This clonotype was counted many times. CDR3 DNA sequence: TGCAGCTTTCTCCGGGGGGATTCCTACAATGAGCAGTTCTTC. Encoded protein: CSFLRGDSYNEQFF. This sequence joins TRBV29-1 and TRBJ2-1; 7 bases match TRBD2. The CDR3 extends over 14 amino acids. CDR1 is SQVTM and CDR2 is ANQGSEA in the germline V gene. Trimming removed 8 bases from V and 1 base from J; junction bases left unmatched: 8.

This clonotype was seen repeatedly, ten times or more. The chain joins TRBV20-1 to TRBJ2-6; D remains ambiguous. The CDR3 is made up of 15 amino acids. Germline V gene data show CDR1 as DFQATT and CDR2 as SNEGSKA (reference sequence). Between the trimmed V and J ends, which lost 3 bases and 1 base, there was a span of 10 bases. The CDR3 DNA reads TGCAGTGCTAGGATGGTGAGGTCTGGGGCCAACGTCCTGACTTTC. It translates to CSARMVRSGANVLTF.

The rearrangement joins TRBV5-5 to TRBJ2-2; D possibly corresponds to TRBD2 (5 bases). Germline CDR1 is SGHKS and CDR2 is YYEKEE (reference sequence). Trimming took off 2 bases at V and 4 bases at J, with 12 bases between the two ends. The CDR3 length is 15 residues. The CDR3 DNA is TGTGCCAGCAGCTTTAAAAGTGGGAGCACCGGGGAGCTGTTTTTT. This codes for CASSFKSGSTGELFF.

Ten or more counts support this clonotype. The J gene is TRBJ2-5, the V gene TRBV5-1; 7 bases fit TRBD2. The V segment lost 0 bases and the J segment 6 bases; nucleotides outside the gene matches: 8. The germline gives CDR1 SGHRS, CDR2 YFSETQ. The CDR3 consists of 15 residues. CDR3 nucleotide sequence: TGCGCCAGCAGCTTGGCCTGGGAGGGAGGGAAGACCCAGTACTTC. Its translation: CASSLAWEGGKTQYF.

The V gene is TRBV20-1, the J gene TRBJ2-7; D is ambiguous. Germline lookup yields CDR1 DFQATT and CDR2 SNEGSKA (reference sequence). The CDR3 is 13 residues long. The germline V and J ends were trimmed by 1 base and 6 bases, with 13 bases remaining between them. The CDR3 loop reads CSARVELVGEQYF. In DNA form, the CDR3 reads TGCAGTGCTAGAGTTGAATTAGTAGGCGAGCAGTACTTC.

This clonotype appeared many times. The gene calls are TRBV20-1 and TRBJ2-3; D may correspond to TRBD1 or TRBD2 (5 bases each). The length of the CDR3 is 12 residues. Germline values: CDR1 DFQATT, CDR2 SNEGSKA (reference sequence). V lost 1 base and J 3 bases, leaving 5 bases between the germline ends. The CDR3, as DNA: TGCAGTGCTAGAGGGGGGACAGATACGCAGTATTTT. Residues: CSARGGTDTQYF.

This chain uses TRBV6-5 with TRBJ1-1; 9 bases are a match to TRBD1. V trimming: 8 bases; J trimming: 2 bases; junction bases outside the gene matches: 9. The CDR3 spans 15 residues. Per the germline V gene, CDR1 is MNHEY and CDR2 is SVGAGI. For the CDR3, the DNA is TGTGCCAGCGAGGGACAGGGTTCCATTAACACTGAAGCTTTCTTT. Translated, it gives CASEGQGSINTEAFF.

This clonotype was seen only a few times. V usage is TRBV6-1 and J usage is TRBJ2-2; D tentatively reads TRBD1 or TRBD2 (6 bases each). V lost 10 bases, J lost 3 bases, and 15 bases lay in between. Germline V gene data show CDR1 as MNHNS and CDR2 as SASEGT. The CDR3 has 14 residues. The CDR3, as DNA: TGTGCCACCCGGAGGGGGGCAGACACCGGGGAGCTGTTTTTT. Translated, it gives CATRRGADTGELFF.

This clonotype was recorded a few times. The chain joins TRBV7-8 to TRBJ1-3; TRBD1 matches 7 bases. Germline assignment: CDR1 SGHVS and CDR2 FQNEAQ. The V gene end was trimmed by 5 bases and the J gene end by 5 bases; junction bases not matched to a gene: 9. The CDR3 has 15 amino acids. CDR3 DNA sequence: TGTGCCAGCAGCCCCCCTCGGGACAGAAGAAACACCATATATTTT. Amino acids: CASSPPRDRRNTIYF.

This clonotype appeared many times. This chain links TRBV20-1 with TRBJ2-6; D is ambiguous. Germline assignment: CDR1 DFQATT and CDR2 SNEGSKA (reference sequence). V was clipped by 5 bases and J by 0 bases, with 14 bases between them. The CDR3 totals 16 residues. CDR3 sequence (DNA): TGCAGTGCTCCCAGCCCGGTATACTCTGGGGCCAACGTCCTGACTTTC. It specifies CSAPSPVYSGANVLTF.

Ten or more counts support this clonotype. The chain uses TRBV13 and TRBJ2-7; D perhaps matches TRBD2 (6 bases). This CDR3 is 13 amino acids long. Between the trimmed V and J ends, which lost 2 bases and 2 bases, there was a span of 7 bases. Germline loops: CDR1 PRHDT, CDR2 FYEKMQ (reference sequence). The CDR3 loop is CASSLRGTYEQYV. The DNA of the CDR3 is TGTGCCAGCAGCTTACGGGGGACCTACGAGCAGTACGTC.

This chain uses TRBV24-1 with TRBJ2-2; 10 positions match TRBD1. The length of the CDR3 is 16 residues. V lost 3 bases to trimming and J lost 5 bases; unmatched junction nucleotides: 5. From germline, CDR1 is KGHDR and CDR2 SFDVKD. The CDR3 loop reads CATSDPGTGVTGELFF. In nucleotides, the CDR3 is TGTGCCACCAGTGATCCCGGGACAGGGGTTACCGGGGAGCTGTTTTTT.

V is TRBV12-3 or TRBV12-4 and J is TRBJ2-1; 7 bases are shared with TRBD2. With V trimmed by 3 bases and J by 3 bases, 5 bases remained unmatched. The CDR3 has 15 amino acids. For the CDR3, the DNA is TGTGCCAGCAGTTTGGGGGGGTGGAACTACAATGAGCAGTTCTTC. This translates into CASSLGGWNYNEQFF.